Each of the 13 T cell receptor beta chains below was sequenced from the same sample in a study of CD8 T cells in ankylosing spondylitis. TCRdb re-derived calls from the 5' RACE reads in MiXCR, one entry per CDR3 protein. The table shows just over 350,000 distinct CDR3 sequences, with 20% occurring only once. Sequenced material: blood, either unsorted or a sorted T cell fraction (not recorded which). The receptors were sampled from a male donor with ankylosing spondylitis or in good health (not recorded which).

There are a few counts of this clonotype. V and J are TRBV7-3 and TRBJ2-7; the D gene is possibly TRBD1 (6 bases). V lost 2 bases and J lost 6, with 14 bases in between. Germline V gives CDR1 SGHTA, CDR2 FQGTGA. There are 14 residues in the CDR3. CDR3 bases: TGTGCCAGCAGCTTATTTGGGGGCACCTCCGAGCAGTACTTC. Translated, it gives CASSLFGGTSEQYF. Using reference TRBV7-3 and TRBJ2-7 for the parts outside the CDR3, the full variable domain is GAGVSQTPSNKVTEKGKYVELRCDPISGHTALYWYRQSLGQGPEFLIYFQGTGAADDSGLPNDRFFAVRPEGSVSTLKIQRTERGDSAVYLCASSLFGGTSEQYFGPGTRLTVT.

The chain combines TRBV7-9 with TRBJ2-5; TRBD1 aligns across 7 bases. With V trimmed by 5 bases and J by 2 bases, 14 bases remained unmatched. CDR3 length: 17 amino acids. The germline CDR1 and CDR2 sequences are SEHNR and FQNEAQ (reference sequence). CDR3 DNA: TGTGCCAGCAGCGAGATTCGACACCGGGACAGACAAGAGACCCAGTACTTC. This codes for CASSEIRHRDRQETQYF.

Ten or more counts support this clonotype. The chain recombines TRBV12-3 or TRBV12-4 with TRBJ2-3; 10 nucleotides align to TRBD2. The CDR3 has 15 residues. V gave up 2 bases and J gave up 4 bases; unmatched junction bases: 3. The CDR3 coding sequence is TGTGCCAGCAGTTTACTAGCGGGGGTAGCAGATACGCAGTATTTT. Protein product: CASSLLAGVADTQYF.

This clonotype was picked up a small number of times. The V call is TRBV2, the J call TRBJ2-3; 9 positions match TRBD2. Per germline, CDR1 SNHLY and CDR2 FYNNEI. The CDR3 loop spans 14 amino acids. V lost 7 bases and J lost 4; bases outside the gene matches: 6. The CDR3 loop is CASKVAGGADTQYF. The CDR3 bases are TGTGCCAGCAAAGTCGCGGGGGGGGCAGATACGCAGTATTTT.

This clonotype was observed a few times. Here the CDR3 reads CAISDSDRGPTEAFF. The DNA of the CDR3 is TGTGCCATCAGTGACTCGGACAGGGGGCCCACTGAAGCTTTCTTT. This sequence joins TRBV10-3 and TRBJ1-1, with 11 bases that match TRBD1. Germline loops: CDR1 ENHRY, CDR2 SYGVKD. CDR3 length: 15 amino acids. V trimming: 3 bases; J trimming: 4 bases; junction bases outside the gene matches: 4.

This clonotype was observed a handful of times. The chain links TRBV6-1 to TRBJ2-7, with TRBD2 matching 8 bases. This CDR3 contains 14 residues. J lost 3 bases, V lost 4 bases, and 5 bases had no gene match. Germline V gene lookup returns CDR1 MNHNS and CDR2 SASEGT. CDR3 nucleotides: TGTGCCAGCAGTGGAGCGGGGGACCTCTACGAGCAGTACTTC. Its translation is CASSGAGDLYEQYF.

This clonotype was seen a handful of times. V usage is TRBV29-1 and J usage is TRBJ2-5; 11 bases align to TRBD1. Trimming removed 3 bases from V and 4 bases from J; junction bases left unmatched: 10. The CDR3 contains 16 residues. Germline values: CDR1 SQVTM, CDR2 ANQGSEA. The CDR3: CSVDDGGQGVAETQYF. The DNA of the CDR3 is TGCAGCGTTGACGATGGGGGACAGGGGGTGGCAGAGACCCAGTACTTC.

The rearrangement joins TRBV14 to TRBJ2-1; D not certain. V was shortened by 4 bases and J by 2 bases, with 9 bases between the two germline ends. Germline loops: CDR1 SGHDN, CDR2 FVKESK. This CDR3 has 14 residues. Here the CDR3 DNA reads TGTGCCAGCAGCCTAATTGGGACCTACAATGAGCAGTTCTTC. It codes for CASSLIGTYNEQFF.

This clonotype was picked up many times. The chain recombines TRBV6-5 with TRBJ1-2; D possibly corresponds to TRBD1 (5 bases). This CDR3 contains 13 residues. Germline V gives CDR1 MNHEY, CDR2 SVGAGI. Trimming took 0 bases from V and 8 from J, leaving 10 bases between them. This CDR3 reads CASSYSKQGGYTF. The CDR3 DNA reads TGTGCCAGCAGTTACTCTAAGCAGGGAGGCTACACCTTC.

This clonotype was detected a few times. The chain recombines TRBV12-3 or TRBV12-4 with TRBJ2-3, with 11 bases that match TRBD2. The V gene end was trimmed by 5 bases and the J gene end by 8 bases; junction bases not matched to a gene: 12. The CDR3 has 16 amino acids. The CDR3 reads CASSPRTSGPSSTQYF. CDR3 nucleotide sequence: TGTGCCAGCAGTCCCAGGACTAGCGGGCCCTCGAGTACGCAGTATTTT.

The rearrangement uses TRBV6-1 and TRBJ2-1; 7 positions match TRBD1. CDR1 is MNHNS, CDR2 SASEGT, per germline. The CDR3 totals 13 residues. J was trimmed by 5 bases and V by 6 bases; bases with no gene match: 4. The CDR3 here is CASRTGLNNEQFF. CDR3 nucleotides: TGTGCCAGCAGGACAGGGCTTAACAATGAGCAGTTCTTC.

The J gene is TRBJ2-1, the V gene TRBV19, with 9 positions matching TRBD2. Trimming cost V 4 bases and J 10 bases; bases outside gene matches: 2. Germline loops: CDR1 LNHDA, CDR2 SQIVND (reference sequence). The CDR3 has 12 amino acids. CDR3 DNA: TGTGCCAGTAGTAAAGGACTAGCGGAGCAGTTCTTC. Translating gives CASSKGLAEQFF.

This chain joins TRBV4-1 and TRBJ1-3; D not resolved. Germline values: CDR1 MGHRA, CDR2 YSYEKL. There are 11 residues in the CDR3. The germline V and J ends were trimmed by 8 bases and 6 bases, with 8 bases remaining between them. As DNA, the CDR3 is TGCGCCAGCGAAGGCGAAAACACCATATATTTT. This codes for CASEGENTIYF.